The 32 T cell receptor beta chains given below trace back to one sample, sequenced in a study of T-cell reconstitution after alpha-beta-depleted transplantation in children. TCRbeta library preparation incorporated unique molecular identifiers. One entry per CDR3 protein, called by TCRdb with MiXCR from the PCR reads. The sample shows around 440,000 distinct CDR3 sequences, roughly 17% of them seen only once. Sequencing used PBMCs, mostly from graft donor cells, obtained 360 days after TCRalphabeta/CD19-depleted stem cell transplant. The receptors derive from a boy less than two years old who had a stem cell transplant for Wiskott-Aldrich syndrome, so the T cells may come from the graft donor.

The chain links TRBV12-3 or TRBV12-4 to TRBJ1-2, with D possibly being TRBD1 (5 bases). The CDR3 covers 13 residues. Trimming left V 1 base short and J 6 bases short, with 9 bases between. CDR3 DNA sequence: TGTGCCAGCAGTTTAGTCGGCAGGGATGGCTACACCTTC. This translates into CASSLVGRDGYTF.

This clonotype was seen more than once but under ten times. The CDR3 loop reads CASWLGTGELFF. In DNA form, the CDR3 reads TGTGCCAGCTGGCTTGGCACCGGGGAGCTGTTTTTT. The chain couples TRBV18 to TRBJ2-2, with D uncertain. The ends were cut back, 7 bases at V and 4 bases at J, with 7 bases in the middle. The CDR3 covers 12 residues. Germline loops: CDR1 KGHSH, CDR2 LQKENI.

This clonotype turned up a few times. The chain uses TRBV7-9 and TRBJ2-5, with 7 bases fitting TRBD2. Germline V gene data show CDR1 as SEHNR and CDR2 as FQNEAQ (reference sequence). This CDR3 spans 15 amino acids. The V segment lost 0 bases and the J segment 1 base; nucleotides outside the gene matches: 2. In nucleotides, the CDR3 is TGTGCCAGCAGCTTAGCCGCGGGGGTCCAAGAGACCCAGTACTTC. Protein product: CASSLAAGVQETQYF.

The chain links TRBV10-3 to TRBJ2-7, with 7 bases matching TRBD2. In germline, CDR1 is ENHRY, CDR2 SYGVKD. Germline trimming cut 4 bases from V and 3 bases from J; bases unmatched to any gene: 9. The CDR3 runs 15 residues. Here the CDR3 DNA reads TGTGCCATCAGTGCGGGGAGGGTCTTTAACTACGAGCAGTACTTC. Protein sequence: CAISAGRVFNYEQYF.

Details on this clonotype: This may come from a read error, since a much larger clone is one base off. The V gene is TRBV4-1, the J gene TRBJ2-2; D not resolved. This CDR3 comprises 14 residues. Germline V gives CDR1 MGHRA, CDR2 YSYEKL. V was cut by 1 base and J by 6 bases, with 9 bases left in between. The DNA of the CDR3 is TGCGCCAGCAGCCAAGGTGGTCGAGCCGGGGAGCTGTTTTTT. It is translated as CASSQGGRAGELFF.

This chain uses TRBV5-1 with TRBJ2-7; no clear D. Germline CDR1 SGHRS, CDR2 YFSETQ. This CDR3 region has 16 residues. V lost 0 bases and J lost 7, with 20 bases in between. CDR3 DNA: TGCGCCAGCAGCTTGGCCCGGACGGCCGAAGGAGAGGAGCAGTACTTC. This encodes CASSLARTAEGEEQYF.

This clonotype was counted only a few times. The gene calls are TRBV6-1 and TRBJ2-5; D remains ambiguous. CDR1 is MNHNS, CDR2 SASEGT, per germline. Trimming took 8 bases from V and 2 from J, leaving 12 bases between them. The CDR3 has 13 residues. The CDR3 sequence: CASGPGPQETQYF. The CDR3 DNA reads TGTGCCAGCGGCCCCGGGCCACAAGAGACCCAGTACTTC.

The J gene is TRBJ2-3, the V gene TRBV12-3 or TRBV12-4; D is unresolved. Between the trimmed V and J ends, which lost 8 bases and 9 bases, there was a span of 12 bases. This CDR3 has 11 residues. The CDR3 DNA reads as TGTGCCAGCCGTTCCGGCAGGACGCAGTATTTT. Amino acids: CASRSGRTQYF.

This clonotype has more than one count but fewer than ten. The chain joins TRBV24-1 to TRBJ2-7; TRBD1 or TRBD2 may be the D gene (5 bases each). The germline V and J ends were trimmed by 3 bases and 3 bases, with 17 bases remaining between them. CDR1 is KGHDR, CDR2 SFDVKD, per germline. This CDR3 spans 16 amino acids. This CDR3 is CATSDPRDGANYEQYF. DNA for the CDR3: TGTGCCACCAGTGATCCTAGGGACGGGGCTAACTACGAGCAGTACTTC.

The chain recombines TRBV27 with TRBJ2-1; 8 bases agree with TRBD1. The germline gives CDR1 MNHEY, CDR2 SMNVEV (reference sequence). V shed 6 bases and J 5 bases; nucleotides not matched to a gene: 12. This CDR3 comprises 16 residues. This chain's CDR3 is CASSVGTGQGNNEQFF. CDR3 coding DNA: TGTGCCAGCAGCGTTGGGACAGGTCAAGGGAACAATGAGCAGTTCTTC.

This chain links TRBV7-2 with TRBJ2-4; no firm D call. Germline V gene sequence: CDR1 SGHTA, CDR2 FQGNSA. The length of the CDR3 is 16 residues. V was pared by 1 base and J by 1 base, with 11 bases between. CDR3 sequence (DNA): TGTGCCAGCAGCTTAGAAAGTTTTCGGGCCAAAAACATTCAGTACTTC. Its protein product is CASSLESFRAKNIQYF.

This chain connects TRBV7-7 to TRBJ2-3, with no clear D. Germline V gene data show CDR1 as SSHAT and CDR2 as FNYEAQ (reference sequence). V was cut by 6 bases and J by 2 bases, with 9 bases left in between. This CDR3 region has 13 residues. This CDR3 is CASSSGYTDTQYF. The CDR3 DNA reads TGTGCCAGCAGTTCAGGATACACAGATACGCAGTATTTT.

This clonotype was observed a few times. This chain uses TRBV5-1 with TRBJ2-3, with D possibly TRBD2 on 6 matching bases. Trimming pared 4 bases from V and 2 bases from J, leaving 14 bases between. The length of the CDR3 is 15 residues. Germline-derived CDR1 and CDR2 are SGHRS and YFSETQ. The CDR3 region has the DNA TGCGCCAGCAGCCCCAAGCGGGTGAACACAGATACGCAGTATTTT. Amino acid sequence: CASSPKRVNTDTQYF. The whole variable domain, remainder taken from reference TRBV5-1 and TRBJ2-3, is KAGVTQTPRYLIKTRGQQVTLSCSPISGHRSVSWYQQTPGQGLQFLFEYFSETQRNKGNFPGRFSGRQFSNSRSEMNVSTLELGDSALYLCASSPKRVNTDTQYFGPGTRLTVL.

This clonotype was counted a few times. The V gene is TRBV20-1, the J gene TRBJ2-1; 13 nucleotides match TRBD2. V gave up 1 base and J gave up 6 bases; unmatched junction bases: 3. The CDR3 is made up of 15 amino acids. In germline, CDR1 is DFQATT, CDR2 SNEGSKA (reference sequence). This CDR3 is CSARVLAGGRNEQFF. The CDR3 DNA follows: TGCAGTGCTAGAGTACTAGCGGGAGGGCGCAATGAGCAGTTCTTC.

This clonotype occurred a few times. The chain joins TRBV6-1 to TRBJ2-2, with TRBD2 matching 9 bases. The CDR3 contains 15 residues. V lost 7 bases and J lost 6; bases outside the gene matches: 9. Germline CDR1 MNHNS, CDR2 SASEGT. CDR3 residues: CASNTGLAGPGELFF. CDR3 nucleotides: TGTGCCAGCAACACGGGGCTAGCGGGGCCCGGGGAGCTGTTTTTT.

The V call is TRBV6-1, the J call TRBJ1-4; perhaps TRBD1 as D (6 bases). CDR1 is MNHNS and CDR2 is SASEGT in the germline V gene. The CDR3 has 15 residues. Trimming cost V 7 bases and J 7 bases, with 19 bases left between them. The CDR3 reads CASTHWGSTGEKLFF. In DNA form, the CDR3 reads TGTGCCAGCACCCACTGGGGTTCGACAGGTGAAAAACTGTTTTTT.

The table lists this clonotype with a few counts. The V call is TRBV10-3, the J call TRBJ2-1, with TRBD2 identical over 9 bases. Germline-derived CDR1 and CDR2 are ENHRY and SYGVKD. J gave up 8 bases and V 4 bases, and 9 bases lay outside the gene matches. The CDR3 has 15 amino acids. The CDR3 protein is CAISVLAGSSDEQFF. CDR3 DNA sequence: TGTGCCATCAGTGTCCTAGCGGGAAGCAGCGATGAGCAGTTCTTC.

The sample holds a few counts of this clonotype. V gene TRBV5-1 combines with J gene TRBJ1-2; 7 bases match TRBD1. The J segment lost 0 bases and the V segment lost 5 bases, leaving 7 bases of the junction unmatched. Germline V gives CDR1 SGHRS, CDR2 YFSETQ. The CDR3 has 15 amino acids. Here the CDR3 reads CASRHRDSSNYGYTF. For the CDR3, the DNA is TGCGCCAGCAGACACCGGGACAGCTCTAACTATGGCTACACCTTC.

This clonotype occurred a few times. The CDR3 is CASSQGTGYYNEQFF. The DNA for the CDR3 is TGCGCCAGCAGCCAGGGGACAGGGTACTACAATGAGCAGTTCTTC. The chain has TRBV4-3 and TRBJ2-1, with 9 bases lining up with TRBD1. Trimming removed 3 bases from V and 3 bases from J; junction bases left unmatched: 3. Germline CDR1 is LGHNA and CDR2 is YSLEER. This CDR3 has 15 residues.

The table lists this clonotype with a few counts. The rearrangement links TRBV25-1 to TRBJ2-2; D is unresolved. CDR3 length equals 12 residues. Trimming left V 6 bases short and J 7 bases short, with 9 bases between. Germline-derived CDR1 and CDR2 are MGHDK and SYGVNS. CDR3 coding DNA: TGTGCCAGCAGGAGAAGGAACGGGGAGCTGTTTTTT. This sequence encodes CASRRRNGELFF.

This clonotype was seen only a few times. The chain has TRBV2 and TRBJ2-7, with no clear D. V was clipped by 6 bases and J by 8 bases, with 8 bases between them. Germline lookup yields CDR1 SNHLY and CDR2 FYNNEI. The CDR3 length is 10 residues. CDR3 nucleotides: TGTGCCAGCAGGGGCGGCAAGCAGTACTTC. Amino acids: CASRGGKQYF.

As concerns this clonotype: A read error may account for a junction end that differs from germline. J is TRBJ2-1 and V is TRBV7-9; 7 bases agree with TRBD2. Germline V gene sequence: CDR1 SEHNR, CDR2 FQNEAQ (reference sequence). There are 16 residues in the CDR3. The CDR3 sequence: CASSVALAGADVEQFF. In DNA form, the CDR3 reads TGTGCCAGCAGCGTAGCCCTGGCGGGAGCAGATGTTGAGCAGTTCTTC. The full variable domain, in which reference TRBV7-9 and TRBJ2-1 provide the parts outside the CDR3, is DTGVSQNPRHKITKRGQNVTFRCDPISEHNRLYWYRQTLGQGPEFLTYFQNEAQLEKSRLLSDRFSAERPKGSFSTLEIQRTEQGDSAMYLCASSVALAGADVEQFFGPGTRLTVL.

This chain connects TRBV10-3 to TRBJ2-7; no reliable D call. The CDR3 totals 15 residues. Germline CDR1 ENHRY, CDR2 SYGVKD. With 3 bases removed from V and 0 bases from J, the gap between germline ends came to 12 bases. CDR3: CAISDLKASSYEQYF. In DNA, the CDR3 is TGTGCCATCAGTGATTTGAAGGCCTCCTCCTACGAGCAGTACTTC.

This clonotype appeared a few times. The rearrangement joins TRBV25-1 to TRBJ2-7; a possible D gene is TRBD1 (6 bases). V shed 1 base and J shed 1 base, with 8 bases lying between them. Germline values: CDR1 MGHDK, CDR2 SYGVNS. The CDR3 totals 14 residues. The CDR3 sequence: CASSEFQGSYEQYF. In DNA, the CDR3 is TGTGCCAGCAGTGAATTCCAGGGGTCCTACGAGCAGTACTTC.

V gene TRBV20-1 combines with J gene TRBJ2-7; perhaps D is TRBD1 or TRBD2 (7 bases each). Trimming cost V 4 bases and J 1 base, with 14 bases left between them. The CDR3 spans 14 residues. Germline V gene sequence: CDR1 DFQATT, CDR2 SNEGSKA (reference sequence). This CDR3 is CSAKRDSGSYEQYF. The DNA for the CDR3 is TGCAGTGCTAAGCGGGACAGTGGATCCTACGAGCAGTACTTC.

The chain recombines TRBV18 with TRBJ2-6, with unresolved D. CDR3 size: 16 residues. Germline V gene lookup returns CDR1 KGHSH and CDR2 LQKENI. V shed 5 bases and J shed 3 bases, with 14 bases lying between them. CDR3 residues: CASSTTPRSGANVLTF. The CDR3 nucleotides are TGTGCCAGCTCAACAACTCCCAGGAGTGGGGCCAACGTCCTGACTTTC.

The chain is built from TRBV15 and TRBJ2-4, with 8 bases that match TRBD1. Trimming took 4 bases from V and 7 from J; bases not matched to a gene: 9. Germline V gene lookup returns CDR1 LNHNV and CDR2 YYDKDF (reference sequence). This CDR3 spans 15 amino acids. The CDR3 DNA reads TGTGCCACCAGCACCCCGGACAGGGTCAGCAACATTCAGTACTTC. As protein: CATSTPDRVSNIQYF.

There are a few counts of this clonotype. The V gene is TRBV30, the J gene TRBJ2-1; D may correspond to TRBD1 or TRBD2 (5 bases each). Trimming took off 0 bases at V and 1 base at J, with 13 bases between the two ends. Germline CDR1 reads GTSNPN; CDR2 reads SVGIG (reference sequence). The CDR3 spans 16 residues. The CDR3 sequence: CAWSVRLGVSYNEQFF. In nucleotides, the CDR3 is TGTGCCTGGAGTGTACGGCTGGGGGTTTCCTACAATGAGCAGTTCTTC.

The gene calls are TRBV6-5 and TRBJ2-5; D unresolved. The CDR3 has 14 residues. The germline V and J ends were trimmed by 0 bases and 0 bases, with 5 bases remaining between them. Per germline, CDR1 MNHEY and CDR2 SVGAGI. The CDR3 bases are TGTGCCAGCAGTTACTCGGTGTACCAAGAGACCCAGTACTTC. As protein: CASSYSVYQETQYF.

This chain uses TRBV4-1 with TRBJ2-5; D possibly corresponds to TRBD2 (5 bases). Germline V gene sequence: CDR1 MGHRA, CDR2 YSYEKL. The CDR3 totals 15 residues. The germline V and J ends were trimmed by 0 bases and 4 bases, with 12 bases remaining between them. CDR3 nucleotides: TGCGCCAGCAGCCAAGACGGCAGGAGCGGAGAGACCCAGTACTTC. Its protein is CASSQDGRSGETQYF.

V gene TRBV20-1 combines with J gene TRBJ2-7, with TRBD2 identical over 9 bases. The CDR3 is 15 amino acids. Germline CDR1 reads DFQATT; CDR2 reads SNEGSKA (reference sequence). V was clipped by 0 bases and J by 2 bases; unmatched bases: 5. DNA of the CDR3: TGCAGTGCTAGAGATCTCCGGACTAGCGCCTACGAGCAGTACTTC. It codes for CSARDLRTSAYEQYF.

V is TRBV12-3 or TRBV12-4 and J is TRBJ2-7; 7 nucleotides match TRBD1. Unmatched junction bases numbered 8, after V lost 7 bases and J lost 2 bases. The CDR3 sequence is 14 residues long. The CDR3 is CASTLKGGPYEQYF. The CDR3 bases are TGTGCCAGCACCCTAAAAGGGGGCCCCTACGAGCAGTACTTC.